This record concerns one T cell receptor beta chain sequence. What it binds is not known. Sequencing used immunoSEQ multiplex PCR; TCRdb keeps in-frame clones, though not all of them. The sample contains about 14,000 clones, less than 85% of which appear only once. This entry is derived from a study of early stage breast cancer tumors. Germline V gives CDR1 SGDLS, CDR2 YYNGEE. The CDR3 contains 15 residues. V dropped 3 bases and J dropped 1; count of bases not matched to a gene: 4. This normal breast sample came from a site about 1.8-4.5 cm away from the tumor. Study-wide points: Compared with adjacent normal breast, tumors showed about 2.4-fold denser, more clonal T cells.

Sequences were obtained from normal breast tissue next to the tumor. The TCR was taken from a person aged 30 to 40 with breast cancer. The rearrangement links TRBV9 to TRBJ1-5; 7 positions match TRBD1. The CDR3 reads CASSAWDSSNQPQHF. Here the CDR3 DNA reads TGTGCCAGCAGCGCTTGGGACAGCAGCAATCAGCCCCAGCATTTT.